This T cell receptor (beta chain) comes out of a study of cytomegalovirus exposure and HLA in healthy donors. Study-level findings and limits: In vitro, a few CMV-associated chains proved specific for CMV antigens. What a later analysis reportedly showed was that an Asian-associated ancestry cluster had fewer N-insertions than the approximately 670-donor mean. Further analysis, carried out later, found HLA-associated TCR beta chains more clonally expanded than equally common other chains.

Worth noting for this clone: No antigen is known for it.

Donors had nominal health at sampling but likely had unrecorded immune exposures. The study ran its PCR with 60 Vbeta and 13 Jbeta primers. Data came from immunoSEQ multiplex PCR; TCRdb stores just in-frame clones and leaves some out. The table records about 110,000 clones, over 70% of them present only once. Trimming took 7 bases from V and 6 from J; bases not matched to a gene: 5. The CDR3 has 15 amino acids. Per germline, CDR1 MGHRA and CDR2 YSYEKL. What was sequenced was PBMCs. This receptor was obtained from a male donor in good health and CMV-seropositive. The chain uses TRBV4-1 and TRBJ2-3; TRBD2 aligns across 15 bases. CDR3 amino acids: CASKRTSGGVDTQYF. The DNA for the CDR3 is TGCGCCAGCAAACGGACTAGCGGGGGGGTGGATACGCAGTATTTT.